Given below is one TCR beta chain in context. Its antigen is not yet known. The sample holds no much larger clone one base away, and base qualities are not on file. The data originate from a study of blood T cell repertoires in COVID-19 (dated by TCRdb to 2019 to 2021). A note on the overall study: The collaborator samples originated in the United States, Italy and Spain and spanned the acute and convalescent phases of COVID-19. Where available, HLA class I and class II types were taken from metadata supplied by the sample provider and were not determined by assay-based typing. The repertoires were made available in a free public database intended to serve as a resource for research on the immune response to SARS-CoV-2. The prospective study material was composed of cDNA or gDNA derived from T cells, B-cell-depleted T cells, or PBMCs. The sample metadata nearly always contained a de-identified subject ID, COVID-19 status, age in years and sex. The dataset comprised deeply sampled blood TCRbeta repertoires from subjects exposed to, actively infected with, or recovered from COVID-19. The samples were drawn from the first 160 participants of the ongoing ImmuneRACE study and from under 1,500 subjects provided by 6 global collaborators. General findings and caveats noted by the study authors: The amount of clinical and demographic metadata varied by source and participant and was provided uncurated.

TCRbeta CDR3 regions were amplified from genomic DNA by means of the immunoSEQ Assay, a bias-controlled multiplex PCR. Under the source paper's analysis protocol: The number of nucleated cells in each sample was estimated from the amplification of reference gene primers within the assay. To quantify the absolute abundance of each unique TCRbeta CDR3 rearrangement, sequence reads were collapsed and filtered. Productive Simpson clonality was computed per sample as the square root of Simpson's diversity index over productive rearrangements. TCRdb holds this immuneACCESS table with in-frame rearrangements only. Some clones are missing; in checked studies, unresolved V genes explain under half, and the rest has no known cause. V, J and clone size are those of that table, while D and trimming were read from the DNA. This sample comprises tens of thousands of clones, over 70% of them detected only once. Jointly, the top ten make up about 30% of the sample.

The collaborating institutions used their own protocols to collect whole blood in K2EDTA tubes. For TCRbeta analysis, collaborators shipped samples as frozen whole blood, isolated PBMCs, or DNA extracted from either of those sample types. V sheds 0 bases and J sheds 11 bases, leaving 8 bases between their ends. There are 12 amino acids in the CDR3, from cysteine to phenylalanine inclusive. This entry keeps only the CDR3 DNA: 36 bases, framed from base 1. Sequences MNHNS (CDR1) and SASEGT (CDR2) are obtained from the germline V gene. The specimen sequenced was peripheral blood. This chain joins TRBV6-1 to TRBJ2-4; TRBD1 is a weak D gene call, 5 bases matching. This receptor was taken from a human donor in a cohort sampled during active COVID-19. The bases are TGTGCCAGCAGTGAAGCCGTAGGGGTTCAGTACTTC. The resulting protein is CASSEAVGVQYF.